A single sample is the source of the 17 T cell receptor beta chains below, sequenced in a study of blood T cell repertoires in COVID-19. Some clones are missing from TCRdb's copy, which holds only in-frame ones; the method was immunoSEQ multiplex PCR. The table records approximately 300,000 clones, around 85% of them present only once. Sequenced input: PBMCs or T cells enriched from blood (not recorded which). These receptors were taken from a woman aged 25 to 39 who had been exposed to COVID-19.

The chain joins TRBV6-1 to TRBJ2-1; 10 nucleotides match TRBD2. J lost 11 bases, V lost 0 bases, and 10 bases had no gene match. Per the germline V gene, CDR1 is MNHNS and CDR2 is SASEGT. This CDR3 contains 16 residues. The CDR3 region is CASSEASGGAKFQQFF. CDR3 coding DNA: TGTGCCAGCAGTGAAGCGAGCGGGGGGGCGAAGTTCCAGCAGTTCTTC.

The chain recombines TRBV7-9 with TRBJ1-5; possibly TRBD1 for D (5 bases). Trimming removed 3 bases at V and 6 bases at J, with 12 bases between. This CDR3 spans 14 amino acids. CDR1 SEHNR and CDR2 FQNEAQ come from the germline V gene (reference sequence). CDR3 sequence (DNA): TGTGCCAGCAGCTTCGGGGGTGGGACTCAGCCCCAGCATTTT. It specifies CASSFGGGTQPQHF.

V gene TRBV2 combines with J gene TRBJ1-5; TRBD1 is a possible D gene (5 bases). The CDR3 has 13 amino acids. V lost 7 bases to trimming and J lost 4 bases, with 11 bases between them. From germline, CDR1 is SNHLY and CDR2 FYNNEI. CDR3 DNA: TGTGCCAGCAAGGTGACAGCGAATCAGCCCCAGCATTTT. Encoded protein: CASKVTANQPQHF.

The genes are TRBV19 and TRBJ2-7, with TRBD1 identical over 10 bases. V lost 5 bases to trimming and J lost 3 bases; unmatched junction nucleotides: 10. The CDR3 totals 16 residues. CDR1 LNHDA and CDR2 SQIVND come from the germline V gene (reference sequence). The CDR3 sequence is CASSADDRGLIYEQYF. Here the CDR3 DNA reads TGTGCCAGTAGTGCAGATGACAGGGGGCTAATCTACGAGCAGTACTTC.

V and J are TRBV7-2 and TRBJ2-1, with D perhaps matching TRBD1 (5 bases). This CDR3 has 13 residues. Germline assignment: CDR1 SGHTA and CDR2 FQGNSA. V gave up 4 bases and J gave up 3 bases, with 7 bases separating them. CDR3 loop: CASSYTGYNEQFF. In DNA form, the CDR3 reads TGTGCCAGCAGCTATACAGGCTACAATGAGCAGTTCTTC.

The gene calls are TRBV5-6 and TRBJ1-2, with 9 bases fitting TRBD1. CDR3 length: 14 amino acids. Germline CDR1 SGHDT, CDR2 YYEEEE. V was pared by 4 bases and J by 3 bases, with 4 bases of the junction left unmatched. The CDR3 protein is CASSRGQGDYGYTF. The CDR3, as DNA: TGTGCCAGCAGCCGGGGACAGGGTGACTATGGCTACACCTTC.

CDR3 in DNA: TGCGCCAGCAGCCAAGAACCCAGCGGGGGGTGGGATACGCAGTATTTT. Translation gives CASSQEPSGGWDTQYF. The gene calls are TRBV4-1 and TRBJ2-3, with 9 bases aligning to TRBD2. Germline CDR1 and CDR2: MGHRA and YSYEKL. The CDR3 has 16 residues. V was clipped by 0 bases and J by 6 bases; unmatched bases: 7.

This clone was observed many times. V gene TRBV10-3 combines with J gene TRBJ1-2, with D perhaps matching TRBD1 (6 bases). Trimming stripped 0 bases from V and 0 bases from J, with 14 bases between. Per the germline V gene, CDR1 is ENHRY and CDR2 is SYGVKD. This CDR3 spans 17 amino acids. CDR3 in DNA: TGTGCCATCAGTGAGTCTTCCGGGACACCAGCTAACTATGGCTACACCTTC. Its protein is CAISESSGTPANYGYTF.

The chain's CDR3 is CAWSRQAHSGNTIYF. Written as DNA, the CDR3 is TGTGCCTGGAGTCGCCAGGCACACTCTGGAAACACCATATATTTT. This chain connects TRBV30 to TRBJ1-3; D is uncertain. Germline values: CDR1 GTSNPN, CDR2 SVGIG (reference sequence). The CDR3 has 15 residues. Trimming stripped 2 bases from V and 0 bases from J, with 11 bases between.

This chain connects TRBV4-1 to TRBJ2-1; D perhaps matches TRBD1 (6 bases). V was cut by 0 bases and J by 5 bases, with 11 bases left in between. The CDR3 runs to 15 residues. Per germline, CDR1 MGHRA and CDR2 YSYEKL. CDR3 sequence: CASSQESGTNNEQFF. The CDR3 DNA follows: TGCGCCAGCAGCCAAGAATCCGGGACAAACAATGAGCAGTTCTTC.

V and J are TRBV9 and TRBJ2-7; 7 nucleotides match TRBD1. The CDR3 has 14 residues. Germline V gene lookup returns CDR1 SGDLS and CDR2 YYNGEE. After removal of 3 bases from V and 1 base from J, the junction contained 4 bases not matched to a gene. The CDR3 DNA reads TGTGCCAGCAGCGAGTGGGACAGTTCCTACGAGCAGTACTTC. Amino acid sequence: CASSEWDSSYEQYF.

This clone has a handful of counts. The chain links TRBV10-3 to TRBJ2-1; no reliable D call. V was cut by 6 bases and J by 0 bases, with 9 bases left in between. From germline, CDR1 is ENHRY and CDR2 SYGVKD. The length of the CDR3 is 14 residues. This CDR3 reads CAISHSLSYNEQFF. CDR3 nucleotides: TGTGCCATCAGCCATAGCCTCTCCTACAATGAGCAGTTCTTC.

The rearrangement uses TRBV25-1 and TRBJ2-5, with 9 bases fitting TRBD1. The CDR3 totals 14 residues. V lost 7 bases and J lost 5; bases outside the gene matches: 8. The V gene's germline CDR1 is MGHDK and CDR2 SYGVNS. The CDR3 loop reads CASKPRTGDETQYF. Here the CDR3 DNA reads TGTGCCAGCAAACCCCGGACAGGGGATGAGACCCAGTACTTC.

V usage is TRBV7-6 and J usage is TRBJ1-3; 12 bases line up with TRBD1. Germline assignment: CDR1 SGHVS and CDR2 FNYEAQ. V lost 3 bases, J lost 4 bases, and 4 bases stayed unmatched. The CDR3 spans 16 residues. CDR3 sequence: CASSLGQGASGNTIYF. The CDR3 coding sequence is TGTGCCAGCAGCTTGGGACAGGGGGCTTCGGGAAACACCATATATTTT.

This chain uses TRBV28 with TRBJ2-3; 9 nucleotides agree with TRBD2. The V segment lost 4 bases and the J segment 2 bases; nucleotides outside the gene matches: 13. CDR1 and CDR2 (germline): MDHEN, SYDVKM. The CDR3 loop spans 18 amino acids. CDR3 nucleotide sequence: TGTGCCAGCAGTTCCCCCATTTCGTTAGCGGGAGACACAGATACGCAGTATTTT. Its translation: CASSSPISLAGDTDTQYF.

The CDR3 DNA sequence: TGTGCCAGCAGCGGCGACGGACTAGCGGCATCCTACAATGAGCAGTTCTTC. This codes for CASSGDGLAASYNEQFF. This chain uses TRBV9 with TRBJ2-1, with TRBD2 identical over 10 bases. CDR1 and CDR2 from the germline V gene are SGDLS and YYNGEE. Losses at the gene ends were 3 bases for V and 1 base for J; bases not matched to a gene: 7. This CDR3 contains 17 residues.

The chain employs TRBV19 and TRBJ1-1; D remains ambiguous. CDR1 LNHDA and CDR2 SQIVND come from the germline V gene (reference sequence). The CDR3 runs 13 residues. The ends were cut back, 5 bases at V and 4 bases at J, with 11 bases in the middle. CDR3 bases: TGTGCCAGTAGTTCGTTGTACGGCACTGAAGCTTTCTTT. Translating gives CASSSLYGTEAFF.